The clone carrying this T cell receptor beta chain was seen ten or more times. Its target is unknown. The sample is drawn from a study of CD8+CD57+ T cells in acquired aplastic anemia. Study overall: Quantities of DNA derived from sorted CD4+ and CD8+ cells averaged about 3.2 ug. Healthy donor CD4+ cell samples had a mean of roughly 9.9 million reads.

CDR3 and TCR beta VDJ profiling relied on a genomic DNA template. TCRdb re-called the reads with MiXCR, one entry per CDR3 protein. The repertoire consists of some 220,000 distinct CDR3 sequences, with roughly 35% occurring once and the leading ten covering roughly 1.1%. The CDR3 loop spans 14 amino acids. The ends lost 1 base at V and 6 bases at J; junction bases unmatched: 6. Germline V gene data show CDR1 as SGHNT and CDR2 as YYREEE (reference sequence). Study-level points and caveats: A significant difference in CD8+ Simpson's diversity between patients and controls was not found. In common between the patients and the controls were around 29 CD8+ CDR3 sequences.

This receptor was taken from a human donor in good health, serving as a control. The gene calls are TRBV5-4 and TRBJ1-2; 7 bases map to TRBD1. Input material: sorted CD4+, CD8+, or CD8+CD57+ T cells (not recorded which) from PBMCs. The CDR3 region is CASSLKGRGNGYTF. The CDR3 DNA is TGTGCCAGCAGCTTGAAGGGCAGGGGGAATGGCTACACCTTC.